This T cell receptor beta chain was identified during a study of blood T cell repertoires in COVID-19. In the study overall: Italy, Spain and the United States were the sources of the convalescent and acute COVID-19 samples. Sample material is recorded as cDNA or gDNA derived from T cells, B-cell-depleted T cells, or PBMCs.

This clone was seen a few times. Per the authors' pipeline: How many nucleated cells were present was estimated from reference gene primer amplification. The protocol was immunoSEQ multiplex PCR, while the TCRdb copy is restricted to in-frame clones and leaves out a portion. The V and J calls and clone size are taken from that table; D and trimming were inferred from the DNA. The sample holds just under 350,000 clones, 75% to 90% seen once. V lost 5 bases and J lost 6, with 10 bases in between. CDR1 and CDR2 (germline): SGHNT, YENEEA. This CDR3 has 13 amino acids. Enrolled during active infection, Seattle patients were then followed longitudinally.

The TCR comes from a woman in her fifties or sixties with COVID-19, enrolled during active disease. The specimen sequenced was peripheral blood. The V gene is TRBV11-3, the J gene TRBJ1-4; D is possibly TRBD1 (5 bases). CDR3 in amino acids: CASSPAGYEKLFF. As DNA, the CDR3 is TGTGCCAGCAGCCCGGCAGGGTATGAAAAACTGTTTTTT.